These 26 T cell receptor beta chains came from one sample sequenced in a study of cytotoxic CD8 clonotypes in ibrutinib-treated CLL. TCRdb's table, derived via immunoSEQ multiplex PCR, lists solely in-frame clones and lacks some. The data show roughly 200,000 clones, 75% to 85% seen once. The source was PBMCs, collected after 12 months of ibrutinib treatment. Receptor source: a human donor with chronic lymphocytic leukemia.

The chain recombines TRBV28 with TRBJ2-1, with 8 bases identical to TRBD2. The CDR3 is 15 amino acids. V was clipped by 10 bases and J by 2 bases; unmatched bases: 10. Germline V gene lookup returns CDR1 MDHEN and CDR2 SYDVKM. The DNA for the CDR3 is TGTGCCACCAAAGGGGGGCGGGAGGCCTACAATGAGCAGTTCTTC. Protein: CATKGGREAYNEQFF. Based on the CDR3 plus reference TRBV28 and TRBJ2-1, the full variable domain is DVKVTQSSRYLVKRTGEKVFLECVQDMDHENMFWYRQDPGLGLRLIYFSYDVKMKEKGDIPEGYSVSREKKERFSLILESASTNQTSMYLCATKGGREAYNEQFFGPGTRLTVL.

The CDR3 bases are TGTGCCAGCAGCTTAGCGGGACAGGGGGGAGATACGCAGTATTTT. It translates to CASSLAGQGGDTQYF. The J gene is TRBJ2-3, the V gene TRBV7-3, with 11 bases that match TRBD1. The junction had 3 bases not matched to a gene; V was cut back by 2 bases and J by 5 bases. The CDR3 runs 15 residues. CDR1 is SGHTA and CDR2 is FQGTGA in the germline V gene.

The rearrangement links TRBV6-5 to TRBJ2-7; 9 bases line up with TRBD1. In germline, CDR1 is MNHEY, CDR2 SVGAGI. The trim removed 4 bases at V and 1 base at J, leaving 5 bases unmatched. The CDR3 runs 15 residues. CDR3 loop: CASSSPGQGSYEQYF. The CDR3 nucleotides are TGTGCCAGCAGTTCCCCCGGACAGGGGTCCTACGAGCAGTACTTC.

The chain joins TRBV7-9 to TRBJ2-3; D unresolved. The CDR3 consists of 15 residues. CDR1 is SEHNR and CDR2 is FQNEAQ in the germline V gene (reference sequence). The V gene lost 0 bases and the J gene lost 2 bases, with 9 bases spanning the gap. The CDR3 is CASSLALSATDTQYF. Written as DNA, the CDR3 is TGTGCCAGCAGCTTAGCGCTCAGCGCCACAGATACGCAGTATTTT.

The chain has TRBV5-1 and TRBJ1-1, with 7 positions matching TRBD1. Losses at the gene ends were 4 bases for V and 3 bases for J; bases not matched to a gene: 6. CDR3 length: 14 residues. Germline loops: CDR1 SGHRS, CDR2 YFSETQ. The CDR3 nucleotides are TGCGCCAGCAGCGAAAGACAGGGATACACTGAAGCTTTCTTT. This sequence encodes CASSERQGYTEAFF.

This clone was counted between two and nine times. This CDR3 is CASSGPTDSNQPQHF. The CDR3 nucleotides read TGTGCCAGCAGCGGACCGACGGATAGCAATCAGCCCCAGCATTTT. This chain joins TRBV6-1 and TRBJ1-5, with no clear D. There are 15 residues in the CDR3. The germline gives CDR1 MNHNS, CDR2 SASEGT. Trimming removed 6 bases from V and 0 bases from J, with 12 bases in between.

In this sample, this clone turned up a few times. The chain links TRBV5-1 to TRBJ1-3; 10 bases match TRBD1. Per the germline V gene, CDR1 is SGHRS and CDR2 is YFSETQ. The CDR3 is made up of 16 amino acids. With V trimmed by 2 bases and J by 2 bases, 4 bases remained unmatched. CDR3: CASSFGTGATGNTIYF. CDR3 sequence (DNA): TGCGCCAGCAGCTTCGGGACAGGGGCTACTGGAAACACCATATATTTT.

J is TRBJ1-2 and V is TRBV19, with D uncertain. From germline, CDR1 is LNHDA and CDR2 SQIVND (reference sequence). The CDR3 extends over 14 amino acids. The ends were cut back, 7 bases at V and 1 base at J, with 13 bases in the middle. The CDR3 nucleotides are TGTGCCAGTACGCCACAGATCTTTAACTATGGCTACACCTTC. Its protein is CASTPQIFNYGYTF. Complete variable domain (other parts from reference TRBV19 and TRBJ1-2): DGGITQSPKYLFRKEGQNVTLSCEQNLNHDAMYWYRQDPGQGLRLIYYSQIVNDFQKGDIAEGYSVSREKKESFPLTVTSAQKNPTAFYLCASTPQIFNYGYTFGSGTRLTVV.

This rearrangement joins TRBV30 to TRBJ2-2; D gene ambiguous. CDR3 length equals 14 residues. Trimming left V 3 bases short and J 1 base short, with 9 bases between. Germline V lookup: CDR1 GTSNPN, CDR2 SVGIG (reference sequence). In DNA, the CDR3 is TGTGCCTGGAGGGTCCGATTGAACACCGGGGAGCTGTTTTTT. Translation: CAWRVRLNTGELFF.

The chain has TRBV7-9 and TRBJ1-6; 8 nucleotides match TRBD1. Germline V gene sequence: CDR1 SEHNR, CDR2 FQNEAQ (reference sequence). This CDR3 region has 14 residues. Trimming cost V 3 bases and J 6 bases; bases outside gene matches: 1. This CDR3 reads CASSFQGANSPLHF. CDR3 DNA: TGTGCCAGCAGCTTCCAGGGGGCTAATTCACCCCTCCACTTT.

The chain carries TRBV5-1 and TRBJ1-2; 8 nucleotides align to TRBD1. The CDR3 is 14 amino acids. Germline V lookup: CDR1 SGHRS, CDR2 YFSETQ. V lost 4 bases to trimming and J lost 6 bases; unmatched junction nucleotides: 8. CDR3 region: CASSKDRETNGYTF. The CDR3 DNA is TGCGCCAGCAGCAAGGACAGGGAGACGAATGGCTACACCTTC. The full variable domain, rest sourced from reference TRBV5-1 and TRBJ1-2, is KAGVTQTPRYLIKTRGQQVTLSCSPISGHRSVSWYQQTPGQGLQFLFEYFSETQRNKGNFPGRFSGRQFSNSRSEMNVSTLELGDSALYLCASSKDRETNGYTFGSGTRLTVV.

This clone was seen more than once but under ten times. The chain has TRBV4-1 and TRBJ2-1; perhaps TRBD2 as D (6 bases). The V end lost 1 base, the J end lost 7 bases, and 17 bases lay between the germline ends. Looked up from germline, CDR1 is MGHRA and CDR2 is YSYEKL. This CDR3 region has 16 residues. The CDR3 spells CASSQGPETSRNEQFF. In DNA, the CDR3 is TGCGCCAGCAGCCAAGGGCCCGAGACTAGTCGGAATGAGCAGTTCTTC.

This sequence joins TRBV7-9 and TRBJ1-1; maybe TRBD1 (6 bases). V was shortened by 5 bases and J by 0 bases, with 19 bases between the two germline ends. This CDR3 contains 17 residues. Germline CDR1 and CDR2: SEHNR and FQNEAQ (reference sequence). As DNA, the CDR3 is TGTGCCAGCAGCAAGGGAATCTTAGGACAGTTGAACACTGAAGCTTTCTTT. It encodes CASSKGILGQLNTEAFF.

At least ten counts were recorded for this clone. The V and J genes are TRBV11-2 and TRBJ2-7; maybe TRBD2 (5 bases). The germline V gene encodes CDR1 SGHAT and CDR2 FQNNGV. Trimming removed 10 bases from V and 5 bases from J, with 15 bases in between. The CDR3 length is 12 residues. The CDR3 reads CATRGWGNEQYF. CDR3 bases: TGTGCCACCCGAGGGTGGGGAAACGAGCAGTACTTC.

The rearrangement uses TRBV30 and TRBJ2-3, with D unresolved. The CDR3 extends over 15 amino acids. The V and J ends lost 0 bases and 3 bases respectively, with 13 bases between them. The V gene's germline CDR1 is GTSNPN and CDR2 SVGIG (reference sequence). CDR3 DNA sequence: TGTGCCTGGAGTGTATGGCGCGTGGAGACAGATACGCAGTATTTT. Protein product: CAWSVWRVETDTQYF.

This clone has only a few counts. V usage is TRBV7-9 and J usage is TRBJ1-1; TRBD1 matches at 9 bases. Per germline, CDR1 SEHNR and CDR2 FQNEAQ (reference sequence). The CDR3 length is 13 residues. V gave up 5 bases and J gave up 10 bases; unmatched junction bases: 8. The CDR3 region has the DNA TGTGCCAGCAGCCTCGAACAGGGGGCTGTAGCTTTCTTT. This codes for CASSLEQGAVAFF.

The rearrangement uses TRBV28 and TRBJ2-7, with D unresolved. This CDR3 comprises 16 residues. Trimming took 7 bases from V and 0 from J, leaving 19 bases between them. Germline V CDR1 and CDR2: MDHEN, SYDVKM. CDR3 coding DNA: TGTGCCAGCAAGCCTAAAGTGGACGGATTCTCCTACGAGCAGTACTTC. It encodes CASKPKVDGFSYEQYF.

This clone was seen only once. The gene calls are TRBV19 and TRBJ2-1; D is possibly TRBD1 or TRBD2 (5 bases each). Deletions cut 7 bases from V and 8 bases from J, with 30 bases between. The CDR3 has 18 amino acids. Looked up from germline, CDR1 is LNHDA and CDR2 is SQIVND (reference sequence). CDR3 DNA sequence: TGTGCCAGTACCGACCGGTACGGGACCCCAGGGCAGGACGATGAGCAGTTCTTC. Translated: CASTDRYGTPGQDDEQFF. The variable domain in full, with the rest retrieved from reference TRBV19 and TRBJ2-1, is DGGITQSPKYLFRKEGQNVTLSCEQNLNHDAMYWYRQDPGQGLRLIYYSQIVNDFQKGDIAEGYSVSREKKESFPLTVTSAQKNPTAFYLCASTDRYGTPGQDDEQFFGPGTRLTVL.

The chain has TRBV9 and TRBJ2-1; possible D gene TRBD1, 6 bases. Trimming took 0 bases from V and 1 from J, leaving 8 bases between them. Germline assignment: CDR1 SGDLS and CDR2 YYNGEE. The CDR3 runs 15 residues. The CDR3 spells CASSVDRVSYNEQFF. The CDR3 bases are TGTGCCAGCAGCGTAGACAGGGTTTCCTACAATGAGCAGTTCTTC.

This sequence joins TRBV30 and TRBJ2-2; 7 bases align to TRBD2. Losses at the gene ends were 4 bases for V and 5 bases for J; bases not matched to a gene: 4. Looked up from germline, CDR1 is GTSNPN and CDR2 is SVGIG (reference sequence). The CDR3 contains 13 residues. CDR3 region: CAWNQRDTGELFF. The CDR3 bases are TGTGCCTGGAACCAGCGGGATACCGGGGAGCTGTTTTTT.

The rearrangement uses TRBV5-5 and TRBJ1-2, with 10 nucleotides matching TRBD1. V shed 4 bases and J 4 bases; nucleotides not matched to a gene: 10. The germline V gene encodes CDR1 SGHKS and CDR2 YYEKEE (reference sequence). There are 16 residues in the CDR3. The CDR3 here is CASSPSGTGDFYGYTF. Here the CDR3 DNA reads TGTGCCAGCAGCCCATCTGGGACAGGGGACTTCTATGGCTACACCTTC.

The chain has TRBV19 and TRBJ2-7; D is possibly TRBD1 or TRBD2 (6 bases each). In germline, CDR1 is LNHDA, CDR2 SQIVND (reference sequence). The CDR3 is 15 amino acids. Trimming left V 5 bases short and J 4 bases short, with 18 bases between. In DNA, the CDR3 is TGTGCCAGTAGTTCGGGGGTACAGGGCGCGTACGAGCAGTACTTC. Protein sequence: CASSSGVQGAYEQYF.

This sequence joins TRBV6-5 and TRBJ1-3; no definite D call. Per germline, CDR1 MNHEY and CDR2 SVGAGI. Between the trimmed V and J ends, which lost 4 bases and 3 bases, there was a span of 7 bases. The CDR3 has 13 amino acids. In nucleotides, the CDR3 is TGTGCCAGCAGTTTCGTCATTGGAAACACCATATATTTT. This sequence encodes CASSFVIGNTIYF.

The chain combines TRBV6-5 with TRBJ1-3, with D hard to call. There are 13 residues in the CDR3. V lost 8 bases, J lost 3 bases, and 11 bases lay in between. Germline loops: CDR1 MNHEY, CDR2 SVGAGI. For the CDR3, the DNA is TGTGCCAGCTTGGGTGTGGATGGAAACACCATATATTTT. It specifies CASLGVDGNTIYF.

As regards this clone: Other nucleotide sequences in the sample specify the same CDR3. The V call is TRBV6-1, the J call TRBJ2-7; D call uncertain. Germline V gene lookup returns CDR1 MNHNS and CDR2 SASEGT. The V gene lost 2 bases and the J gene lost 0 bases, with 5 bases spanning the gap. There are 13 residues in the CDR3. The CDR3 loop is CASSEPSSYEQYF. CDR3 in DNA: TGTGCCAGCAGTGAACCCTCCTCCTACGAGCAGTACTTC.

The rearrangement joins TRBV5-1 to TRBJ2-3; TRBD1 might be the D (5 bases). Germline V gene sequence: CDR1 SGHRS, CDR2 YFSETQ. The V and J ends lost 6 bases and 2 bases respectively, with 13 bases between them. The CDR3 spans 14 residues. The CDR3 DNA is TGCGCCAGCAAACAGGATCCAAACACAGATACGCAGTATTTT. Protein product: CASKQDPNTDTQYF.